What follows describes a single TCR beta chain. Its antigen is not known. This record comes from a study of T-cell memory formation after mild COVID-19. Across the study: TCR clusters were mostly donor specific.

With constant-segment primers, 5'RACE yielded cDNA libraries of TCR alpha and TCR beta that carried sample barcodes and UMIs. TCRdb reprocessed the 5' RACE reads via MiXCR and lists one record per CDR3 protein. Seen here are under 300,000 distinct CDR3 sequences, approximately 8% observed once, and the top ten hold about 20%. V was trimmed by 4 bases and J by 1 base, leaving 9 bases between them. The CDR3 totals 14 residues. Germline V gene sequence: CDR1 SNHLY, CDR2 FYNNEI. Study results and caveats: Certain responding clones were present in pre-infection memory, suggesting participation of cross-reactive memory. Balance between CD4 and CD8 was seen in clones contracting day 15 to 85, and a CD4+ lean was seen in later expanders.

The sequenced sample consisted of PBMCs or a T cell subset sorted from them (not recorded which). The gene calls are TRBV2 and TRBJ2-3; D uncertain. The sequence was obtained from a young man who had mild COVID-19 (a few samples of this study predate the infection). Cell type and time point are not known. This chain's CDR3 is CASSGVGRTDTQYF. The CDR3 DNA is TGTGCCAGCAGTGGGGTGGGTCGCACAGATACGCAGTATTTT.